The present T cell receptor (beta chain) was sequenced within a study of blood T cell repertoires in COVID-19. This clone was found a few times. V shed 6 bases and J 4 bases; nucleotides not matched to a gene: 9. CDR3 length: 16 residues. The germline V gene encodes CDR1 MNHEY and CDR2 SMNVEV (reference sequence). Authors' analysis steps: How many nucleated cells were present was estimated from reference gene primer amplification. Assay used: immunoSEQ multiplex PCR; TCRdb lists only in-frame clones, some missing. The DNA gave D and trimming, while V, J and clone size come from that table. The sample records 85,000 to 110,000 clones, about 85% being singletons.

This chain links TRBV27 with TRBJ2-5; 12 nucleotides align to TRBD2. The sequenced sample consisted of peripheral blood. The clonotype was recovered from a middle-aged man in a cohort sampled during active COVID-19. CDR3 protein: CASRRLAGGRGETQYF. CDR3 DNA: TGTGCCAGCAGACGCCTAGCGGGGGGGCGCGGAGAGACCCAGTACTTC.